This T cell receptor (beta chain) was found in a study of T cells in Graves' hyperthyroidism and ophthalmopathy. Study outcomes and limitations: The authors' 13 V-J model separated ophthalmopathy from stable hyperthyroidism.

There were TCR beta CDR3 regions amplified from RNA transcripts. The primer set for the first-round RT-PCR of the TCR CDR3 was HTBI. Each CDR3 protein gets one entry after TCRdb re-called the multiplex PCR reads with MiXCR. The sample holds fewer than 750,000 distinct CDR3 sequences; around 15% are singletons and the top ten take around 12%. This clonotype was seen ten or more times. Its specificity is unknown. The CDR3 extends over 12 amino acids. CDR1 and CDR2 (germline): DFQATT, SNEGSKA (reference sequence). Ophthalmopathy cases scored 3 or more on the Clinical Activity Score and 4 or more on NOSPECS grade, with duration below 3 months. The PBMCs were sourced from fresh peripheral blood (about 9.7 ml).

This sequence originates from a woman in her fifties or sixties with Graves' ophthalmopathy. The chain is built from TRBV20-1 and TRBJ2-5; perhaps TRBD2 as D (5 bases). The sequencing input was blood. DNA for the CDR3: TGCAGCCCCCGGAGAGGGCAAGAGACCCAGTACTTC. It yields the protein CSPRRGQETQYF.